This T cell receptor beta chain is drawn from a study of T cells in localized non-small cell lung cancer. Findings of the study overall: A higher density of T cells in blood coincided with extended overall survival. The study found T cell clonality highest in uninvolved adjacent lung, above tumor.

Data came from immunoSEQ multiplex PCR; TCRdb stores just in-frame clones and leaves some out. The repertoire holds 25,000 to 35,000 clones, with roughly 90% as singletons. Regarding this clone: What it binds is unknown.

Trimming left V 7 bases short and J 8 bases short, with 12 bases between. The germline gives CDR1 LNHDA, CDR2 SQIVND (reference sequence). There are 13 residues in the CDR3. The sequencing here drew on peripheral blood, taken before any cancer treatment. This receptor was identified in a female donor aged 60 or older with stage I lung adenocarcinoma. The chain recombines TRBV19 with TRBJ1-6; unclear D gene. DNA of the CDR3: TGTGCCAGTACCAACAGACCCGATTCACCCCTCCACTTT. Its translation: CASTNRPDSPLHF.